The source of this T cell receptor (beta chain) is a study of blood T cell repertoires in COVID-19. Study in general: Nucleic acid was either cDNA or gDNA, and it came from T cells, B-cell-depleted T cells, or PBMCs.

Patients of the Seattle cohort, enrolled during active infection, were followed longitudinally. The CDR3 length is 14 residues. V lost 5 bases to trimming and J lost 3 bases, with 11 bases between them. Per the germline V gene, CDR1 is SGDLS and CDR2 is YYNGEE. Per the study methods: Reference gene primer amplification gave nucleated cell count estimates. Using immunoSEQ multiplex PCR, the repertoire was profiled, and TCRdb retains in-frame clones only, with some absent. V and J calls and clone size are as listed in that table; D and trimming were resolved from the DNA. The data contain about 170,000 clones, roughly 88% of them singletons.

Sequencing input: peripheral blood. The clonotype was recovered from a man older than 75 with COVID-19, enrolled during active disease. The chain links TRBV9 to TRBJ2-2; perhaps TRBD2 as D (6 bases). CDR3 loop: CASSRGEYTGELFF. For the CDR3, the DNA is TGTGCCAGCAGTCGCGGGGAGTACACCGGGGAGCTGTTTTTT. Together with reference TRBV9 and TRBJ2-2, the CDR3 gives the full variable domain: DSGVTQTPKHLITATGQRVTLRCSPRSGDLSVYWYQQSLDQGLQFLIQYYNGEERAKGNILERFSAQQFPDLHSELNLSSLELGDSALYFCASSRGEYTGELFFGEGSRLTVL.